This T cell receptor beta chain was found in a study of beta chain features in type 1 diabetes. V lost 1 base to trimming and J lost 6 bases; unmatched junction nucleotides: 3. CDR3 length: 13 amino acids. The germline V gene has CDR1 SGHTA and CDR2 FQGNSA. In this sample, this clone turned up a few times. Its antigen is currently unknown. Every bit of the isolated RNA underwent reverse transcription, so sequencing read expressed TCRB transcripts. Using immunoSEQ multiplex PCR, the repertoire was profiled, and TCRdb retains in-frame clones only, with some absent. Among 200,000 to 250,000 clones listed, around 14% were seen once. The study's findings and limits: Significant though moderate, a shortening of TCRB CDR3s appeared in all four CD4+ subsets of Type 1 diabetes patients.

The authors took one heparinised blood draw, averaging about 120 mL, from each donor. Sorted populations were all over 95% pure. The chain carries TRBV7-2 and TRBJ2-7; TRBD2 matches at 7 bases. The sample comprised naive CD4+ T cells from blood. This TCR was recovered from a man aged 25 to 40 with type 1 diabetes. The CDR3 region is CASSLGGGSEQYF. The CDR3 DNA sequence: TGTGCCAGCAGCTTAGGGGGAGGGTCCGAGCAGTACTTC.